The clone carrying this TCR beta chain was seen ten or more times. The sample comes from a study of early T cells in non-severe SARS-CoV-2 infection. Trimming took 4 bases from V and 0 from J, leaving 7 bases between them. The CDR3 length is 14 residues. TCRdb re-derived calls from the 5' RACE reads in MiXCR, one entry per CDR3 protein. Of 70,000 or so distinct CDR3 sequences in the sample, 12% are singletons; the top ten hold approximately 3.9%. The TCR originated in an adult who was a healthcare worker with PCR-confirmed SARS-CoV-2 infection or an uninfected control (not recorded which). This rearrangement joins TRBV12-3 or TRBV12-4 to TRBJ1-5, with D unclear. The sample consisted of whole blood. Written as DNA, the CDR3 is TGTGCCAGCAGTTCGGAGGTTAGCAATCAGCCCCAGCATTTT. It yields the protein CASSSEVSNQPQHF.